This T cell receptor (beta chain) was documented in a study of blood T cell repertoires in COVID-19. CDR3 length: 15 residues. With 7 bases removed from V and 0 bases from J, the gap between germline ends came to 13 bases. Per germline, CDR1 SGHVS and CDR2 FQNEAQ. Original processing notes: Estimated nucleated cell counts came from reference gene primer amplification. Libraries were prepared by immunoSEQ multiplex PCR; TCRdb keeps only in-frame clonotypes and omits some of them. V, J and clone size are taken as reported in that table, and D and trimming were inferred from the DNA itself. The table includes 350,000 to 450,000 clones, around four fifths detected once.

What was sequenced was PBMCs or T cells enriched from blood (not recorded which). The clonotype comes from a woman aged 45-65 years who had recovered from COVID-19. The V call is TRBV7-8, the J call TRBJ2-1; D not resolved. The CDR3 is CASTPLFASYNEQFF. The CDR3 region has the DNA TGTGCCAGCACCCCACTCTTTGCCTCCTACAATGAGCAGTTCTTC.